The 30 T cell receptor beta chains reported below all come from one sample, sequenced in a study of human T cells and chemical hapten exposure. The time point denotes: healthy volunteer bleed at 6 weeks. Blood, whole and unfractionated, served as the source for total RNA extraction. Using its own MiXCR run on the RACE reads, TCRdb lists one record per CDR3 protein. The repertoire has tens of thousands of distinct CDR3 sequences, 3.5% to 4% of them found once; the top ten carry about 5.6%. The material sequenced was whole blood. These receptors came from a human donor in good health. Some clones in this sample may be carry-over from other donors' samples.

This clonotype has a count of ten or more. The chain links TRBV6-6 to TRBJ2-4, with 10 positions matching TRBD1. Germline-derived CDR1 and CDR2 are MNHNY and SVGAGI (reference sequence). The CDR3 runs 17 residues. Trimming cost V 6 bases and J 1 base; bases outside gene matches: 9. The CDR3 region has the DNA TGTGCCAGCAGATTGGGGACAGGGGATGCGGCCAAAAACATTCAGTACTTC. It translates to CASRLGTGDAAKNIQYF.

This clonotype has a count of ten or more. The chain employs TRBV10-3 and TRBJ2-3, with TRBD2 as a possible D gene (5 bases). The V end was cut by 2 bases, the J end by 2 bases, with 11 bases between. The CDR3 covers 15 residues. Germline V lookup: CDR1 ENHRY, CDR2 SYGVKD. The CDR3 region has the DNA TGTGCCATCAGTGAGGGGAGAGACTCCACAGATACGCAGTATTTT. This translates into CAISEGRDSTDTQYF.

Many counts were recorded for this clonotype. The chain joins TRBV5-4 to TRBJ2-4; D is unclear. Trimming removed 6 bases at V and 5 bases at J, with 12 bases between. The V gene's germline CDR1 is SGHNT and CDR2 YYREEE (reference sequence). The CDR3 loop spans 13 amino acids. The CDR3 nucleotides read TGTGCCAGCACGTCACGGGCTGAAAACATTCAGTACTTC. The encoded protein is CASTSRAENIQYF.

At least ten counts were recorded for this clonotype. The rearrangement uses TRBV4-2 and TRBJ2-1; 15 positions match TRBD2. CDR1 LGHNA and CDR2 YNFKEQ come from the germline V gene. J gave up 7 bases and V 8 bases, and 6 bases lay outside the gene matches. This CDR3 has 15 amino acids. CDR3 DNA sequence: TGTGCCAGCGGACTAGCGGGAGGGGTATGGAATGAGCAGTTCTTC. Translating it yields CASGLAGGVWNEQFF.

The sample holds many counts of this clonotype. The genes are TRBV19 and TRBJ2-1; 7 bases match TRBD2. Germline V gene sequence: CDR1 LNHDA, CDR2 SQIVND (reference sequence). CDR3 length: 16 amino acids. Germline trimming cut 0 bases from V and 6 bases from J; bases unmatched to any gene: 8. The CDR3 bases are TGTGCCAGTAGTATAGATGGGAGGCCGGGAGGCAATGAGCAGTTCTTC. Translation: CASSIDGRPGGNEQFF.

This clonotype has at least ten counts. The chain has TRBV11-2 and TRBJ2-3; possibly TRBD1 for D (6 bases). Germline values: CDR1 SGHAT, CDR2 FQNNGV. V was shortened by 7 bases and J by 0 bases, with 17 bases between the two germline ends. The CDR3 extends over 16 amino acids. In DNA form, the CDR3 reads TGTGCCAGCACCATACAGGGTACCTCTAGCACAGATACGCAGTATTTT. The encoded protein is CASTIQGTSSTDTQYF.

This clonotype came up many times. The chain couples TRBV6-1 to TRBJ2-7; D unclear. Trimming stripped 0 bases from V and 5 bases from J, with 11 bases between. The V gene's germline CDR1 is MNHNS and CDR2 SASEGT. The CDR3 runs 14 residues. The DNA of the CDR3 is TGTGCCAGCAGTGAAGCGCTTGTGGGTCACGAGCAGTACTTC. Its translation: CASSEALVGHEQYF.

This clonotype has at least ten counts. CDR3: CASSGARETEAFF. The DNA of the CDR3 is TGCGCCAGCAGCGGGGCAAGGGAGACTGAAGCTTTCTTT. V usage is TRBV5-1 and J usage is TRBJ1-1; possibly TRBD1 for D (5 bases). CDR1 is SGHRS, CDR2 YFSETQ, per germline. This CDR3 is built from 13 residues. V was pared by 4 bases and J by 5 bases, with 12 bases between.

This clonotype was recorded a few times. CDR3: CASSLDASGPYEQYF. The CDR3 DNA reads TGTGCCAGCAGCTTAGATGCTAGCGGGCCCTACGAGCAGTACTTC. The chain employs TRBV7-6 and TRBJ2-7; 8 positions agree with TRBD2. V lost 1 base to trimming and J lost 2 bases; unmatched junction nucleotides: 4. The CDR3 is 15 residues long. Germline V gene sequence: CDR1 SGHVS, CDR2 FNYEAQ.

This clonotype occurred many times. The chain recombines TRBV3-1 with TRBJ2-2; maybe TRBD2 (6 bases). Germline CDR1 LGHDT, CDR2 YNNKEL (reference sequence). The CDR3 extends over 14 amino acids. Trimming cost V 6 bases and J 4 bases, with 12 bases left between them. The CDR3: CASRGPGVTGELFF. CDR3 coding DNA: TGTGCCAGCAGGGGACCGGGGGTCACCGGGGAGCTGTTTTTT. Full variable domain (remainder filled in from reference TRBV3-1 and TRBJ2-2): DTAVSQTPKYLVTQMGNDKSIKCEQNLGHDTMYWYKQDSKKFLKIMFSYNNKELIINETVPNRFSPKSPDKAHLNLHINSLELGDSAVYFCASRGPGVTGELFFGEGSRLTVL.

The rearrangement links TRBV19 to TRBJ1-2, with 8 bases fitting TRBD1. The germline gives CDR1 LNHDA, CDR2 SQIVND (reference sequence). The V gene end was trimmed by 6 bases and the J gene end by 8 bases; junction bases not matched to a gene: 8. This CDR3 region has 13 residues. CDR3 in amino acids: CASRTTGVGGYTF. The CDR3 DNA reads TGTGCCAGTAGGACGACAGGGGTCGGCGGCTACACCTTC.

This clonotype appeared a few times. This chain's CDR3 is CASSQGVLGLGTDTQYF. CDR3 nucleotides: TGCGCCAGCAGCCAAGGCGTTCTGGGACTAGGGACAGATACGCAGTATTTT. V is TRBV4-1 and J is TRBJ2-3, with 8 positions matching TRBD2. Germline V CDR1 and CDR2: MGHRA, YSYEKL. The CDR3 consists of 17 residues. Trimming took 1 base from V and 3 from J; bases not matched to a gene: 9.

This clonotype came up a few times. The chain combines TRBV24-1 with TRBJ2-5, with a weak D call TRBD1 (6 bases). The CDR3 extends over 14 amino acids. V shed 4 bases and J shed 4 bases, with 12 bases lying between them. Germline CDR1 reads KGHDR; CDR2 reads SFDVKD. CDR3 DNA: TGTGCCACCAGTGAGCCGGGACAAGTAGAGACCCAGTACTTC. Translating it yields CATSEPGQVETQYF.

This clonotype was counted at least ten times. The chain joins TRBV15 to TRBJ2-1, with D hard to call. Germline V lookup: CDR1 LNHNV, CDR2 YYDKDF (reference sequence). Trimming left V 0 bases short and J 8 bases short, with 5 bases between. CDR3 size: 12 residues. The CDR3 nucleotides are TGTGCCACCAGCAGAGATTTCTATGAGCAGTTCTTC. It encodes CATSRDFYEQFF.

The rearrangement links TRBV19 to TRBJ1-2; a weak D match, TRBD1 (6 bases). Trimming removed 4 bases from V and 6 bases from J, with 9 bases in between. The V gene's germline CDR1 is LNHDA and CDR2 SQIVND (reference sequence). This CDR3 is 12 amino acids long. CDR3 bases: TGTGCCAGTAGTACCCGACAGGATGGCTACACCTTC. As protein: CASSTRQDGYTF.

This clonotype was observed many times. The gene calls are TRBV18 and TRBJ1-1; D perhaps matches TRBD1 (5 bases). Trimming pared 6 bases from V and 0 bases from J, leaving 11 bases between. The CDR3 sequence is 14 residues long. The germline V gene has CDR1 KGHSH and CDR2 LQKENI. The CDR3 here is CASSRGGVNTEAFF. The CDR3 bases are TGTGCCAGCTCCCGGGGGGGAGTGAACACTGAAGCTTTCTTT.

This chain joins TRBV24-1 and TRBJ1-2, with no clear D. The CDR3 length is 14 residues. Trimming shortened V by 4 bases and J by 2 bases, and 10 bases separated the two germline ends. CDR1 and CDR2 from the germline V gene are KGHDR and SFDVKD. In nucleotides, the CDR3 is TGTGCCACCAGTGACGAAAGGAGGAACTATGGCTACACCTTC. Encoded protein: CATSDERRNYGYTF.

The sample holds many counts of this clonotype. The rearrangement uses TRBV20-1 and TRBJ1-3, with TRBD1 matching over 8 bases. Germline assignment: CDR1 DFQATT and CDR2 SNEGSKA (reference sequence). Losses at the gene ends were 5 bases for V and 1 base for J; bases not matched to a gene: 1. The CDR3 is 13 amino acids. The CDR3 DNA reads as TGCAGTGCTGGACAGGGATCTGGAAACACCATATATTTT. Amino acids: CSAGQGSGNTIYF.

This clonotype was seen ten or more times. This chain connects TRBV4-2 to TRBJ2-3; TRBD2 matches 10 bases. J was trimmed by 5 bases and V by 3 bases; bases with no gene match: 20. The CDR3 is made up of 20 amino acids. CDR1 and CDR2 (germline): LGHNA, YNFKEQ. Here the CDR3 DNA reads TGTGCCAGCAGCCAGAGGAGGTGGTCTAGCGGGAGACCCCTCGGAGATACGCAGTATTTT. It translates to CASSQRRWSSGRPLGDTQYF.

This clonotype was detected ten times or more. J is TRBJ1-1 and V is TRBV3-1; the D gene is possibly TRBD1 (6 bases). This CDR3 is built from 14 residues. V was cut by 4 bases and J by 1 base, with 10 bases left in between. Germline-derived CDR1 and CDR2 are LGHDT and YNNKEL (reference sequence). In DNA, the CDR3 is TGTGCCAGCAGCCTACAGGGCTCGAACACTGAAGCTTTCTTT. Translated: CASSLQGSNTEAFF. Supplemented by reference TRBV3-1 and TRBJ1-1, the full variable domain reads DTAVSQTPKYLVTQMGNDKSIKCEQNLGHDTMYWYKQDSKKFLKIMFSYNNKELIINETVPNRFSPKSPDKAHLNLHINSLELGDSAVYFCASSLQGSNTEAFFGQGTRLTVV.

The sample holds many counts of this clonotype. The J gene is TRBJ2-6, the V gene TRBV10-3; no reliable D call. CDR1 is ENHRY, CDR2 SYGVKD, per germline. CDR3 length equals 13 residues. V was cut by 11 bases and J by 0 bases, with 8 bases left in between. As DNA, the CDR3 is TGTGCCGTCGAGATCTCTGGGGCCAACGTCCTGACTTTC. Amino acid sequence: CAVEISGANVLTF.

In this sample, this clonotype turned up many times. The V and J genes are TRBV25-1 and TRBJ1-1, with D perhaps matching TRBD1 (6 bases). The germline CDR1 and CDR2 sequences are MGHDK and SYGVNS. Trimming took off 0 bases at V and 4 bases at J, with 9 bases between the two ends. The CDR3 spans 14 residues. The CDR3 loop reads CASSEYEGGTEAFF. CDR3 coding DNA: TGTGCCAGCAGTGAATATGAGGGGGGCACTGAAGCTTTCTTT. Drawing the rest from reference TRBV25-1 and TRBJ1-1, the complete variable domain is EADIYQTPRYLVIGTGKKITLECSQTMGHDKMYWYQQDPGMELHLIHYSYGVNSTEKGDLSSESTVSRIRTEHFPLTLESARPSHTSQYLCASSEYEGGTEAFFGQGTRLTVV.

This clonotype came up many times. J is TRBJ2-7 and V is TRBV20-1; 8 bases map to TRBD1. Germline CDR1 reads DFQATT; CDR2 reads SNEGSKA (reference sequence). The CDR3 has 12 residues. The V and J ends lost 6 bases and 2 bases, in that order; junction bases with no gene match: 3. CDR3 DNA sequence: TGCAGTGCCCCGACAGGGGCCTACGAGCAGTACTTC. As protein: CSAPTGAYEQYF.

This chain links TRBV11-1 with TRBJ1-1; a possible D gene is TRBD1 (5 bases). The ends were cut back, 4 bases at V and 1 base at J, with 10 bases in the middle. Germline V gene data show CDR1 as SGHAT and CDR2 as FQDESV (reference sequence). The CDR3 has 14 residues. The CDR3 sequence: CASSWTTGNTEAFF. CDR3 sequence (DNA): TGTGCCAGCAGCTGGACAACCGGGAACACTGAAGCTTTCTTT.

This clonotype was observed a handful of times. The rearrangement uses TRBV12-3 or TRBV12-4 and TRBJ2-2, with TRBD1 matching over 7 bases. The ends lost 6 bases at V and 0 bases at J; junction bases unmatched: 7. The length of the CDR3 is 16 residues. The CDR3 DNA follows: TGTGCCAGCAGGCCCCAGGGGACAGCGAACACCGGGGAGCTGTTTTTT. Protein product: CASRPQGTANTGELFF.

The sample holds many counts of this clonotype. This chain links TRBV1 with TRBJ2-1; the DNA was not compared with TRBD2, the D call given in the table. TRBV1 is listed as a pseudogene. The CDR3 is made up of 16 amino acids. CDR3 in DNA: TGCACCAGCAGCCAACTAGCGGGAGTTAAGGACAATGAGCAGTTCTTC. This sequence encodes CTSSQLAGVKDNEQFF.

This clonotype was seen at least ten times. This chain connects TRBV29-1 to TRBJ1-5, with D perhaps matching TRBD1 (5 bases). Trimming stripped 4 bases from V and 4 bases from J, with 14 bases between. The CDR3 runs to 14 residues. Germline V gene sequence: CDR1 SQVTM, CDR2 ANQGSEA. The CDR3 sequence: CSVGGGAGNQPQHF. The CDR3 DNA follows: TGCAGCGTTGGTGGAGGGGCGGGGAATCAGCCCCAGCATTTT. The full variable domain, completed using reference TRBV29-1 and TRBJ1-5, is SAVISQKPSRDICQRGTSLTIQCQVDSQVTMMFWYRQQPGQSLTLIATANQGSEATYESGFVIDKFPISRPNLTFSTLTVSNMSPEDSSIYLCSVGGGAGNQPQHFGDGTRLSIL.

In this sample, this clonotype turned up many times. The CDR3 loop is CSANGANYEQYF. CDR3 coding DNA: TGCAGTGCTAATGGGGCTAACTACGAGCAGTACTTC. The J gene is TRBJ2-7, the V gene TRBV20-1; a weak D match, TRBD1 (5 bases). Trimming removed 4 bases at V and 3 bases at J, with 10 bases between. The CDR3 extends over 12 amino acids. Germline V gene data show CDR1 as DFQATT and CDR2 as SNEGSKA (reference sequence).

This clonotype was recorded at least ten times. The chain uses TRBV29-1 and TRBJ2-1, with 7 bases matching TRBD2. The J segment lost 9 bases and the V segment lost 6 bases, leaving 5 bases of the junction unmatched. The CDR3 is made up of 11 amino acids. Per the germline V gene, CDR1 is SQVTM and CDR2 is ANQGSEA. CDR3 sequence (DNA): TGCAGCGTAGTTTCTAGCGGTGAGCAGTTCTTC. Translated: CSVVSSGEQFF.

The rearrangement links TRBV28 to TRBJ1-1, with D unclear. Trimming left V 3 bases short and J 3 bases short, with 8 bases between. The CDR3 covers 13 residues. Germline V gene lookup returns CDR1 MDHEN and CDR2 SYDVKM. The CDR3 nucleotides read TGTGCCAGCAGTTTTCCGAGGGACACTGAAGCTTTCTTT. It translates to CASSFPRDTEAFF.